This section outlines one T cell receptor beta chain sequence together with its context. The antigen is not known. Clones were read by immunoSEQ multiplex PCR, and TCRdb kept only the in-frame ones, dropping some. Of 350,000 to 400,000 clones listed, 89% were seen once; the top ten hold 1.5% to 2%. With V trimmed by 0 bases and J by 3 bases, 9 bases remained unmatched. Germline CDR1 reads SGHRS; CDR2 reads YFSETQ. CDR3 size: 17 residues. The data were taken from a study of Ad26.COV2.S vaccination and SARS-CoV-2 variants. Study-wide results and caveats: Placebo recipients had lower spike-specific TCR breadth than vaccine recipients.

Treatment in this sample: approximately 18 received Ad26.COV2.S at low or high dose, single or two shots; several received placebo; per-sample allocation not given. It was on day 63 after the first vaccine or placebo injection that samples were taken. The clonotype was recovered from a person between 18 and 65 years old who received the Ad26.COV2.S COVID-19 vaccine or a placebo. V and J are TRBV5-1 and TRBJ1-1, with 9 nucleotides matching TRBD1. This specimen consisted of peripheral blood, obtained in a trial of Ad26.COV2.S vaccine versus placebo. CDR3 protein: CASSLAPQGAWDTEAFF. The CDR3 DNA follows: TGCGCCAGCAGCTTGGCCCCACAGGGGGCATGGGACACTGAAGCTTTCTTT.